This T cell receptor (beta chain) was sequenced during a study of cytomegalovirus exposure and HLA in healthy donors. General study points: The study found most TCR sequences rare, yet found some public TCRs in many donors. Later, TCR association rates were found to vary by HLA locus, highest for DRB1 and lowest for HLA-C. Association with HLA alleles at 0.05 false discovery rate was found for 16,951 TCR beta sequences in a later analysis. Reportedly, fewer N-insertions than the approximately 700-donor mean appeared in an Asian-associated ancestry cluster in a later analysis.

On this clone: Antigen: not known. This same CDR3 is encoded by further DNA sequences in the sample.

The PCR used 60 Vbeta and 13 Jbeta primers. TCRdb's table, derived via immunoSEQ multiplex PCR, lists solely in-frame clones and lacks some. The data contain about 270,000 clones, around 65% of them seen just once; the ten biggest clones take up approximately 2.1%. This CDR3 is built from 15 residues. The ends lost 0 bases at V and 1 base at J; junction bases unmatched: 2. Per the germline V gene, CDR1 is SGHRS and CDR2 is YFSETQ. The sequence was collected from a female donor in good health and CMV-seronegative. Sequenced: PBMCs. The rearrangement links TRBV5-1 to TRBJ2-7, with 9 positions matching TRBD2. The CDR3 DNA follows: TGCGCCAGCAGCTTGGGGCTAGCGGGGTCCTACGAGCAGTACTTC. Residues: CASSLGLAGSYEQYF.